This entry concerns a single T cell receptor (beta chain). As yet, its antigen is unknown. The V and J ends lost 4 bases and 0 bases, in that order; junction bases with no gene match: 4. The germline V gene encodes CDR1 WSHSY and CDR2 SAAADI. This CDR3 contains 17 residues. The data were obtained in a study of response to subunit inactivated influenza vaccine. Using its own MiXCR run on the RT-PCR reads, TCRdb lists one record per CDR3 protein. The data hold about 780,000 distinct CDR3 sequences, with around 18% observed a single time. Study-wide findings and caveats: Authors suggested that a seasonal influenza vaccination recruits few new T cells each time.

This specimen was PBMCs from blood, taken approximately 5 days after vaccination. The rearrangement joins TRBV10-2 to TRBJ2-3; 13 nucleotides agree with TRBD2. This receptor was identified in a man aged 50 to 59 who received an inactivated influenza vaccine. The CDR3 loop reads CASSGLAGGTSTDTQYF. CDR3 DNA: TGCGCCAGCAGTGGACTAGCGGGAGGCACTAGCACAGATACGCAGTATTTT.